The 20 T cell receptor beta chains listed next were all sequenced from one sample in a study of response to subunit inactivated influenza vaccine. TCRdb itself ran the RT-PCR reads through MiXCR, one entry per CDR3 protein. Of 500,000 to 750,000 distinct CDR3 sequences listed, 13% to 15% are singletons. Source: PBMCs from blood, taken 12 days after vaccination. The receptor source for this set is a man aged 50 to 60 who received an inactivated influenza vaccine.

The chain has TRBV3-1 and TRBJ2-5; either TRBD1 or TRBD2 may supply D (5 bases each). The germline V gene has CDR1 LGHDT and CDR2 YNNKEL (reference sequence). CDR3 length: 16 residues. The V and J ends lost 0 bases and 3 bases respectively, with 14 bases between them. Here the CDR3 DNA reads TGTGCCAGCAGCCAAGAACTCCGGGACCACAAAGAGACCCAGTACTTC. Translating gives CASSQELRDHKETQYF.

This chain uses TRBV6-1 with TRBJ2-3, with D maybe TRBD1 (6 bases). This CDR3 region has 15 residues. Trimming took off 4 bases at V and 0 bases at J, with 11 bases between the two ends. CDR1 MNHNS and CDR2 SASEGT come from the germline V gene. In DNA form, the CDR3 reads TGTGCCAGCAGTGGGCAGGGGCCGAGCACAGATACGCAGTATTTT. Protein sequence: CASSGQGPSTDTQYF.

The sample holds many counts of this clonotype. The chain recombines TRBV11-2 with TRBJ2-6, with D perhaps TRBD2 (7 bases). The V end lost 5 bases, the J end lost 0 bases, and 14 bases lay between the germline ends. The CDR3 loop spans 17 amino acids. Germline values: CDR1 SGHAT, CDR2 FQNNGV. The CDR3 region has the DNA TGTGCCAGCAGCCCGGGGGGCTTCTCCTCTGGGGCCAACGTCCTGACTTTC. Its protein product is CASSPGGFSSGANVLTF.

This clonotype appeared a few times. V is TRBV10-3 and J is TRBJ2-7, with D tentatively TRBD1 (6 bases). Germline CDR1 and CDR2: ENHRY and SYGVKD. The CDR3 sequence is 12 residues long. Trimming shortened V by 4 bases and J by 5 bases, and 9 bases separated the two germline ends. The CDR3 reads CAISGQGNEQYF. CDR3 nucleotide sequence: TGTGCCATCAGTGGTCAGGGGAACGAGCAGTACTTC.

The rearrangement uses TRBV9 and TRBJ2-7, with 7 nucleotides matching TRBD2. The CDR3 is made up of 14 amino acids. V lost 4 bases, J lost 7 bases, and 11 bases stayed unmatched. Per the germline V gene, CDR1 is SGDLS and CDR2 is YYNGEE. CDR3: CASSPTSRMSEQYF. The CDR3 coding sequence is TGTGCCAGCAGCCCGACTAGCCGGATGTCAGAGCAGTACTTC.

The sample holds a few counts of this clonotype. This chain connects TRBV7-9 to TRBJ1-4, with D possibly matching TRBD1 (5 bases). The CDR3 runs 15 residues. Trimming left V 8 bases short and J 0 bases short, with 13 bases between. Germline values: CDR1 SEHNR, CDR2 FQNEAQ (reference sequence). The DNA of the CDR3 is TGTGCCAGCGGGGCGGGGAGCACAACTAATGAAAAACTGTTTTTT. This encodes CASGAGSTTNEKLFF.

This clonotype was recorded at least ten times. The chain joins TRBV4-2 to TRBJ1-6; 7 bases are shared with TRBD1. Germline V gene data show CDR1 as LGHNA and CDR2 as YNFKEQ. The CDR3 is 16 residues long. Unmatched junction bases numbered 8, after V lost 2 bases and J lost 7 bases. Written as DNA, the CDR3 is TGTGCCAGCAGCCAAAATCAAGGCAGGGGGAATTCACCCCTCCACTTT. Protein product: CASSQNQGRGNSPLHF.

The chain is built from TRBV2 and TRBJ2-1, with TRBD2 matching over 9 bases. J gave up 10 bases and V 8 bases, and 9 bases lay outside the gene matches. The CDR3 spans 13 residues. Germline CDR1 reads SNHLY; CDR2 reads FYNNEI. The CDR3 bases are TGTGCCAGCTCTGCGGGAGGGCTTATCGAGCAGTTCTTC. Protein product: CASSAGGLIEQFF.

The V call is TRBV29-1, the J call TRBJ2-3; TRBD2 aligns across 10 bases. Germline loops: CDR1 SQVTM, CDR2 ANQGSEA. V dropped 5 bases and J dropped 4; count of bases not matched to a gene: 9. CDR3 length: 15 amino acids. CDR3 bases: TGCAGCGTTAAGATCTCAGCGGGAGGGGCAGATACGCAGTATTTT. This sequence encodes CSVKISAGGADTQYF.

This clonotype was seen a handful of times. The chain is built from TRBV6-2 or TRBV6-3 and TRBJ2-4; either TRBD1 or TRBD2 may supply D (5 bases each). Germline CDR1 is MNHEY and CDR2 is SVGEGT. The V gene lost 6 bases and the J gene lost 5 bases, with 14 bases spanning the gap. This CDR3 has 14 residues. The CDR3 bases are TGTGCCAGCAGCGGGACGAGTAGCCAAAACATTCAGTACTTC. This encodes CASSGTSSQNIQYF.

This clonotype was seen ten or more times. The chain carries TRBV29-1 and TRBJ2-5; TRBD1 might be the D (5 bases). Per germline, CDR1 SQVTM and CDR2 ANQGSEA. V was pared by 7 bases and J by 5 bases, with 11 bases between. The CDR3 extends over 11 amino acids. CDR3 DNA: TGCAGCGCCGGCAGGGTTGAGACCCAGTACTTC. Translated, it gives CSAGRVETQYF.

This clonotype was recorded a few times. The chain joins TRBV29-1 to TRBJ1-1, with 9 bases identical to TRBD1. Germline V gives CDR1 SQVTM, CDR2 ANQGSEA. The V segment lost 7 bases and the J segment 3 bases; nucleotides outside the gene matches: 3. This CDR3 spans 12 amino acids. Here the CDR3 reads CSATGGYTEAFF. The CDR3 DNA reads TGCAGCGCGACAGGGGGGTACACTGAAGCTTTCTTT.

This clonotype has more than one count but fewer than ten. This rearrangement joins TRBV5-1 to TRBJ2-2; maybe TRBD1 (6 bases). The CDR3 is 15 residues long. Trimming left V 4 bases short and J 6 bases short, with 16 bases between. Germline CDR1 SGHRS, CDR2 YFSETQ. CDR3 sequence: CASSHTTGSPGELFF. The CDR3 region has the DNA TGCGCCAGCAGCCATACAACAGGGAGCCCCGGGGAGCTGTTTTTT.

V gene TRBV5-1 combines with J gene TRBJ2-7; D is ambiguous. Germline V gene sequence: CDR1 SGHRS, CDR2 YFSETQ. The length of the CDR3 is 14 residues. Deletions cut 4 bases from V and 2 bases from J, with 13 bases between. CDR3 residues: CASSSTDKTYEQYF. CDR3 DNA: TGCGCCAGCAGCAGTACAGACAAAACCTACGAGCAGTACTTC.

The rearrangement joins TRBV25-1 to TRBJ2-6; D call uncertain. The CDR3 is 15 amino acids. Germline V CDR1 and CDR2: MGHDK, SYGVNS. The V end was cut by 1 base, the J end by 10 bases, with 14 bases between. CDR3 sequence: CASSELGRSNNVLTF. CDR3 DNA sequence: TGTGCCAGCAGTGAATTAGGCAGATCCAATAACGTCCTGACTTTC.

This clonotype has only a few counts. The rearrangement uses TRBV28 and TRBJ1-5; perhaps TRBD1 as D (6 bases). The CDR3 is 14 residues long. V dropped 9 bases and J dropped 0 bases, with 12 bases sitting between them. CDR1 is MDHEN and CDR2 is SYDVKM in the germline V gene. CDR3 in amino acids: CASKTGYSNQPQHF. CDR3 sequence (DNA): TGTGCCAGTAAGACAGGTTATAGCAATCAGCCCCAGCATTTT. Together with reference TRBV28 and TRBJ1-5, the CDR3 gives the full variable domain: DVKVTQSSRYLVKRTGEKVFLECVQDMDHENMFWYRQDPGLGLRLIYFSYDVKMKEKGDIPEGYSVSREKKERFSLILESASTNQTSMYLCASKTGYSNQPQHFGDGTRLSIL.

V gene TRBV6-2 or TRBV6-3 combines with J gene TRBJ2-3; D is perhaps TRBD1 (5 bases). In germline, CDR1 is MNHEY, CDR2 SVGEGT. V lost 7 bases and J lost 3, with 14 bases in between. The CDR3 is 14 amino acids. Here the CDR3 reads CASKVTASTDTQYF. The CDR3 DNA follows: TGTGCCAGCAAAGTGACAGCTAGTACAGATACGCAGTATTTT.

J is TRBJ2-2 and V is TRBV5-4; the match to TRBD1 covers 7 bases. Looked up from germline, CDR1 is SGHNT and CDR2 is YYREEE (reference sequence). This CDR3 is built from 15 residues. V was pared by 5 bases and J by 1 base, with 5 bases of the junction left unmatched. The CDR3 bases are TGTGCCAGCAGATCGGGACAGATGAACACCGGGGAGCTGTTTTTT. Translated: CASRSGQMNTGELFF.

V is TRBV12-3 or TRBV12-4 and J is TRBJ1-4; 7 bases map to TRBD1. J was trimmed by 8 bases and V by 6 bases; bases with no gene match: 9. The CDR3 has 14 amino acids. The CDR3 loop is CASREQGLGEKLFF. CDR3 in DNA: TGTGCCAGCAGGGAACAGGGGTTAGGAGAAAAACTGTTTTTT.

In DNA, the CDR3 is TGCAGCGTTGACGAAGGTAGCGGGAGGATAGGGCAGTTCTTC. Translation gives CSVDEGSGRIGQFF. The chain couples TRBV29-1 to TRBJ2-1; 10 bases match TRBD2. CDR1 SQVTM and CDR2 ANQGSEA come from the germline V gene. The ends lost 3 bases at V and 12 bases at J; junction bases unmatched: 11. The CDR3 runs to 14 residues.